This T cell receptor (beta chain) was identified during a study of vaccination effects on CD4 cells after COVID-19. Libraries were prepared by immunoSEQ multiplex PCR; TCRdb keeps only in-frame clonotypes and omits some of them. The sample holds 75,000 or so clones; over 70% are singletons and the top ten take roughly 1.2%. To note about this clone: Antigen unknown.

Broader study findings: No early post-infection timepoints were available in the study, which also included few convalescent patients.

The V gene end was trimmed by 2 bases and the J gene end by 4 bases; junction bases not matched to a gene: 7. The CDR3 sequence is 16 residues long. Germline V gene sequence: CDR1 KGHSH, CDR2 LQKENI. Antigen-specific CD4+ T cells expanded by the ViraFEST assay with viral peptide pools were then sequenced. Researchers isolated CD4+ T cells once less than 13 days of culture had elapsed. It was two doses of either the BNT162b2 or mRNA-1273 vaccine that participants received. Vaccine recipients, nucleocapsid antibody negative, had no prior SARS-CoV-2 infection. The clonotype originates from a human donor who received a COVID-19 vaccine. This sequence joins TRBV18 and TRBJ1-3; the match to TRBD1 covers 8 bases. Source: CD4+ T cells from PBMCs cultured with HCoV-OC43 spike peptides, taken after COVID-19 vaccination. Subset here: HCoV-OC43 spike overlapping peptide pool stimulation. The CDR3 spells CASSPTGQDTGNTIYF. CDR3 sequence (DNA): TGTGCCAGCTCACCAACGGGACAGGATACGGGAAACACCATATATTTT.